The clone carrying this T cell receptor beta chain showed up just a few times. No antigen is known for it. The PCR had 60 Vbeta and 13 Jbeta primers. Repertoires were generated with immunoSEQ multiplex PCR, while TCRdb's copy carries only in-frame clones and drops some. The table lists approximately 170,000 clones, roughly 80% of them singletons. This sample was included in a study of cytomegalovirus exposure and HLA in healthy donors. Broader study findings: It was 164 TCR beta chains that were listed as cytomegalovirus-associated.

The CDR3 is 16 residues long. Trimming removed 0 bases from V and 2 bases from J, with 13 bases in between. Germline loops: CDR1 SGHRS, CDR2 YFSETQ. Material: PBMCs. This clonotype originated in a male donor in good health and CMV-seronegative. This chain uses TRBV5-1 with TRBJ2-3, with D possibly being TRBD1 (6 bases). In nucleotides, the CDR3 is TGCGCCAGCAGCTTGGCTGACCCAGGGGTCACAGATACGCAGTATTTT. This translates into CASSLADPGVTDTQYF.